This is a list of T cell receptor beta chains from one sample in a study of shared clonotypes between healthy human individuals. TCRdb's table, derived via immunoSEQ multiplex PCR, lists solely in-frame clones and lacks some. This sample has 2.3 million or so clones; 93% occur once, and the top ten carry 0.39%. The material sequenced was naive CD4+ T cells from PBMCs. All receptors come from a man aged 18 to 29 in good health. Some clones in this sample may be carry-over from other donors' samples. Each CDR3 is given with its conserved first and last residue. A D gene is named only where the DNA matches it firmly. Clone size is given for some rows only: seen once, a few or many times, or a class if the clone is expanded.

D,V,J,size,DNA,CDR3
-,TRBV28,TRBJ1-2,-,TGTGCCAGCAGTTTGTGGGCAAACTATGGCTACACCTTC,CASSLWANYGYTF
TRBD2,TRBV5-8,TRBJ2-1,once,TGTGCCAGCAGCCTGGGACTAGCGGGATTCAATGAGCAGTTCTTC,CASSLGLAGFNEQFF
-,TRBV6-5,TRBJ1-2,-,TGTGCCAGCAGCGTAGCAGGCGGCTACACCTTC,CASSVAGGYTF
TRBD2,TRBV5-6,TRBJ2-2,-,TGTGCCAGCAGCTTCGGCGGGAGGCGAACCGGGGAGCTGTTTTTT,CASSFGGRRTGELFF
-,TRBV2,TRBJ1-5,-,TGTGCCAGCGCTCTCGCAGGGGGCAATCAGCCCCAGCATTTT,CASALAGGNQPQHF
-,TRBV7-9,TRBJ2-4,-,TGTGCCAGCAGCCTTAGCGGGACAGGAGGATTTCAGTACTTC,CASSLSGTGGFQYF
TRBD1,TRBV25-1,TRBJ2-6,-,TGTGCCAGCACCGGACAGGGCTTTGGGGCCAACGTCCTGACTTTC,CASTGQGFGANVLTF
TRBD2,TRBV7-9,TRBJ2-3,-,TGTGCCAGCAGCTTGGGACTAGCGGGGAGCACAGATACGCAGTATTTT,CASSLGLAGSTDTQYF
-,TRBV7-8,TRBJ2-1,-,TGTGCCAGCAGCGCTGGGGGAGGGGGATACAATGAGCAGTTCTTC,CASSAGGGGYNEQFF
TRBD2,TRBV5-4,TRBJ2-2,-,TGTGCCAGCAGCTTAGGACTAGCAACCGGGGAGCTGTTTTTT,CASSLGLATGELFF
-,TRBV5-1,TRBJ1-1,-,TGCGCCAGCAGCTTGATTGGGGTTTCGGTAGCTTTCTTT,CASSLIGVSVAFF
-,TRBV28,TRBJ2-3,-,TGTGCCAGCAGTTTATGGGACTCAAGTAATACGCAGTATTTT,CASSLWDSSNTQYF
-,TRBV11-2,TRBJ2-3,-,TGTGCCAGCAGCTCCCTAAACGCCGTGGGAGATACGCAGTATTTT,CASSSLNAVGDTQYF
TRBD1,TRBV6-1,TRBJ1-2,-,TGTGCCAGCAGTGGCTCCGGGACAGGGGTCCCCTATGGCTACACCTTC,CASSGSGTGVPYGYTF
-,TRBV18,TRBJ2-2,-,TGTGCCAGCTCACCTCCGGCGGGGAGCCGGGAGCTGTTTTTT,CASSPPAGSRELFF
TRBD1,TRBV29-1,TRBJ2-2,-,TGCAGCGTTGAGCCGGACAGGGGTGGGGAGCTGTTTTTT,CSVEPDRGGELFF
TRBD1,TRBV27,TRBJ2-7,-,TGTGCCAGCAGTTACGGGACAGGGTTCTACAAGCAGTACTTC,CASSYGTGFYKQYF
-,TRBV10-1,TRBJ1-2,-,TGCGCCAGCAGCCCCGGGGCCAAGTATGGCTACACCTTC,CASSPGAKYGYTF
TRBD2,TRBV28,TRBJ2-5,-,TGTGCCAGCAGCCGGCTAGCGGGAGGGGAGACCCAGTACTTC,CASSRLAGGETQYF
-,TRBV1,TRBJ2-4,-,TGCACCAGCAGCAAAGGACTAGCGGGATCGGGGATAGCCAAAAACATTCAGTACTTC,CTSSKGLAGSGIAKNIQYF
-,TRBV11-2,TRBJ1-1,-,TGTGCCAGCAGCTTCGGACCCGGTAGGACTGAAGCTTTCTTT,CASSFGPGRTEAFF
TRBD2,TRBV29-1,TRBJ2-3,-,TGCAGCCATTCGGGGACTAGCGGGAGGGCCGGCACAGATACGCAGTATTTT,CSHSGTSGRAGTDTQYF
-,TRBV27,TRBJ1-1,-,TGTGCCAGCAGTCAAGGGGGGAGCCTCCGGGGCACTGAAGCTTTCTTT,CASSQGGSLRGTEAFF
TRBD1,TRBV28,TRBJ2-2,-,TGTGCCAGCAGGACGACAGGGGAGAGAGCCGGGGAGCTGTTTTTT,CASRTTGERAGELFF
-,TRBV28,TRBJ1-3,-,TGTGCCAGCAGTTTGGCAGGAAACACCATATATTTT,CASSLAGNTIYF
-,TRBV28,TRBJ2-7,-,TGTGCCACCCAGGGCAGGGTTTACAACGAGCAGTACTTC,CATQGRVYNEQYF
-,TRBV5-1,TRBJ1-1,-,TGCGCCAGCAGCTCCGAGGGGGGGAACACTGAAGCTTTCTTT,CASSSEGGNTEAFF
-,TRBV27,TRBJ2-5,-,TGTGCCAGCAGTTTAGGGGCAGGGCCTCAAGAGACCCAGTACTTC,CASSLGAGPQETQYF
-,TRBV5-4,TRBJ1-4,once,TGTGCCAGCAGCCCAGCGACGGGGCCGAGGAATGAAAAACTGTTTTTT,CASSPATGPRNEKLFF
-,TRBV5-1,TRBJ2-5,-,TGCGCCAGCTCAGCCGGACTCACCCCACGATACCCCCAAGAGACCCAGTACTTC,CASSAGLTPRYPQETQYF
TRBD1,TRBV7-9,TRBJ2-6,-,TGTGCCAGCAGCTTAGAGGGGGCAGGGGCCAACGTCCTGACTTTC,CASSLEGAGANVLTF
-,TRBV10-3,TRBJ1-1,few,TGTGCCATCAGTGATGAAGTTGTCACTGAAGCTTTCTTT,CAISDEVVTEAFF
-,TRBV9,TRBJ2-7,-,TGTGCCAGCAGCGTAGCTGGGGACTCCTCCTACGAGCAGTACTTC,CASSVAGDSSYEQYF
-,TRBV2,TRBJ2-3,-,TGTGCCAGCAGGGACAGCACAGATACGCAGTATTTT,CASRDSTDTQYF
-,TRBV6-5,TRBJ2-3,-,TGTGCCAGCAGTTACTCGTTTTCGGGAGTGCGAGATACGCAGTATTTT,CASSYSFSGVRDTQYF
-,TRBV7-3,TRBJ2-7,-,TGTGCCAGCAGCCCGGGGTCTCCTGGGGACGAGCAGTACTTC,CASSPGSPGDEQYF
-,TRBV7-9,TRBJ2-5,-,TGTGCCAGCAGCTTAGGTCCAGCCAATAACCAAGAGACCCAGTACTTC,CASSLGPANNQETQYF
-,TRBV28,TRBJ2-5,-,TGTGCCAGCAGTTGGGCCGACCAAGAGACCCAGTACTTC,CASSWADQETQYF
-,TRBV7-9,TRBJ2-5,once,TGTGCCAGCAGCATCTTGGGGAAAGAGACCCAGTACTTC,CASSILGKETQYF
TRBD2,TRBV18,TRBJ2-7,-,TGTGCCAGCTCTAGGACTAGCGGGAGTCTAGGAGACGAGCAGTACTTC,CASSRTSGSLGDEQYF
-,TRBV6-6,TRBJ2-7,-,TGTGCCAGCAGTTTTCTACACCCTTACTACGAGCAGTACTTC,CASSFLHPYYEQYF
-,TRBV6-4,TRBJ1-1,-,TGTGCCAGCAGTGCAAGTTACAGAATGAACACTGAAGCTTTCTTT,CASSASYRMNTEAFF
TRBD2,TRBV5-1,TRBJ2-1,-,TGCGCCAGCAGTGTAATGGGAGCGGGAGCTTACAATGAGCAGTTCTTC,CASSVMGAGAYNEQFF
-,TRBV18,TRBJ1-5,-,TGTGCCAGCTCACCGAGCTCGATCAATCAGCCCCAGCATTTT,CASSPSSINQPQHF
-,TRBV5-1,TRBJ1-1,-,TGCGCCAGCAGCTTGGACGCCGGACGAATGAACACTGAAGCTTTCTTT,CASSLDAGRMNTEAFF
TRBD1,TRBV4-3,TRBJ2-5,-,TGCGCCAGCAGCCAAGAAGGACAGGGGAAAAACCCTAAACAAGAGACCCAGTACTTC,CASSQEGQGKNPKQETQYF